The 5 T cell receptor beta chains in this list originate from one sample, sequenced in a study of T-cell memory formation after mild COVID-19. Each CDR3 protein gets one entry after TCRdb re-called the 5' RACE reads with MiXCR. The sample contains roughly 300,000 distinct CDR3 sequences, 7% to 10% of which appear only once. The source material was PBMCs or a T cell subset sorted from them (not recorded which). These receptors originate from a man younger than 35 who had mild COVID-19 (a few samples of this study predate the infection). Cell type and time point are not known.

This clonotype came up a few times. The chain uses TRBV10-2 and TRBJ1-6; D remains ambiguous. The V end lost 0 bases, the J end lost 9 bases, and 12 bases lay between the germline ends. Germline loops: CDR1 WSHSY, CDR2 SAAADI. CDR3 length: 15 residues. The CDR3 spells CASSESNSLGSPLHF. CDR3 coding DNA: TGCGCCAGCAGTGAGTCGAATAGTCTCGGTTCACCCCTCCACTTT.

The chain recombines TRBV7-9 with TRBJ2-1; 8 bases are shared with TRBD2. In germline, CDR1 is SEHNR, CDR2 FQNEAQ (reference sequence). The CDR3 runs to 16 residues. V lost 1 base and J lost 2; bases outside the gene matches: 4. This CDR3 reads CASSLVAGGTYNEQFF. The DNA of the CDR3 is TGTGCCAGCAGCTTAGTCGCGGGGGGCACCTACAATGAGCAGTTCTTC.

This clonotype has just a few counts. The J gene is TRBJ2-5, the V gene TRBV27; D remains ambiguous. The CDR3 is 13 residues long. The germline V gene encodes CDR1 MNHEY and CDR2 SMNVEV (reference sequence). V gave up 5 bases and J gave up 5 bases, with 12 bases separating them. In DNA, the CDR3 is TGTGCCAGCAGTATCGGACGTCAGGAGACCCAGTACTTC. Its protein is CASSIGRQETQYF.

The chain joins TRBV28 to TRBJ1-1; no reliable D call. From germline, CDR1 is MDHEN and CDR2 SYDVKM. This CDR3 has 12 residues. The V end lost 8 bases, the J end lost 0 bases, and 7 bases lay between the germline ends. The CDR3 coding sequence is TGTGCCAGCCGGAACGTGAACACTGAAGCTTTCTTT. The encoded protein is CASRNVNTEAFF.

CDR3 sequence reads: CASSYSPGESETQYF. The CDR3 coding sequence is TGTGCCAGCAGTTACAGCCCAGGGGAGTCAGAGACCCAGTACTTC. The V and J genes are TRBV27 and TRBJ2-5; D is perhaps TRBD1 (6 bases). Germline V gives CDR1 MNHEY, CDR2 SMNVEV (reference sequence). This CDR3 comprises 15 residues. Trimming removed 4 bases at V and 4 bases at J, with 16 bases between.